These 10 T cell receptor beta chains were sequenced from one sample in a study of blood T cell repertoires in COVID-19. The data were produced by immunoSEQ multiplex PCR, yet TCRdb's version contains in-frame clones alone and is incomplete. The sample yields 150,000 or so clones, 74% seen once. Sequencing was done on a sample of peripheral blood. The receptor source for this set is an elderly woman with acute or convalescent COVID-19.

CDR3 in amino acids: CASSHYAGGRSYNSPLHF. The CDR3 DNA follows: TGCGCCAGCAGCCATTACGCAGGGGGGAGATCCTATAATTCACCCCTCCACTTT. The V and J genes are TRBV4-1 and TRBJ1-6; 7 nucleotides align to TRBD1. Trimming at V came to 3 bases and at J to 1 base, leaving 9 bases not matched to a gene. The germline gives CDR1 MGHRA, CDR2 YSYEKL. The CDR3 is made up of 18 amino acids.

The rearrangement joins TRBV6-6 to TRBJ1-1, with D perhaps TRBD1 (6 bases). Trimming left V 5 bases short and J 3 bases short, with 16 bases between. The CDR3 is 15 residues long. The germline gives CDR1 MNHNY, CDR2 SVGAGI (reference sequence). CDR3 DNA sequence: TGTGCCAGCAGTGACCCACAGGGTCAATACACTGAAGCTTTCTTT. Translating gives CASSDPQGQYTEAFF.

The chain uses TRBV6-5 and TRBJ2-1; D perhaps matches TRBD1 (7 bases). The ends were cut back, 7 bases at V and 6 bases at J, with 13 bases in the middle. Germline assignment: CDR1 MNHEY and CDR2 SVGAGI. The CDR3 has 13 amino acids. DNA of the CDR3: TGTGCCAGCATGGAGGGGGCGGGCAATGAGCAGTTCTTC. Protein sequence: CASMEGAGNEQFF.

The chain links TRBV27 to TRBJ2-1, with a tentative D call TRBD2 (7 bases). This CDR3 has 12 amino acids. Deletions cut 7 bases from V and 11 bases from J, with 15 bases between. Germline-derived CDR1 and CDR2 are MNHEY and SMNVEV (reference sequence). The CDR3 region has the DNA TGTGCCAGCAAAGAGGGGGGGATGCAGCAGTTCTTC. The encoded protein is CASKEGGMQQFF.

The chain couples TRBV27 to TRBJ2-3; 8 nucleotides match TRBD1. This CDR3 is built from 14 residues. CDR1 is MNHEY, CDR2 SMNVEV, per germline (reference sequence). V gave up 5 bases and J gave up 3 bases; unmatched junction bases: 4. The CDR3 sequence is CASSPDRVTDTQYF. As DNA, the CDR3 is TGTGCCAGCAGTCCGGACAGGGTGACAGATACGCAGTATTTT.

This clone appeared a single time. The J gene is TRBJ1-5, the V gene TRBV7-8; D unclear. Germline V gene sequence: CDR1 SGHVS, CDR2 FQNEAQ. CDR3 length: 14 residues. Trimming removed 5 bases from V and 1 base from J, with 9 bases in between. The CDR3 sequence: CASSPLVSNQPQHF. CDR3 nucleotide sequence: TGTGCCAGCAGCCCTCTTGTGAGCAATCAGCCCCAGCATTTT.

The CDR3 region has the DNA TGTGCCAGCAGCCTTTCTGGGGGGGGACTAGGCGAATACAATGAGCAGTTCTTC. Its translation is CASSLSGGGLGEYNEQFF. The gene calls are TRBV11-2 and TRBJ2-1; TRBD2 matches 8 bases. Germline lookup yields CDR1 SGHAT and CDR2 FQNNGV. Trimming removed 5 bases from V and 4 bases from J; junction bases left unmatched: 16. CDR3 length equals 18 residues.

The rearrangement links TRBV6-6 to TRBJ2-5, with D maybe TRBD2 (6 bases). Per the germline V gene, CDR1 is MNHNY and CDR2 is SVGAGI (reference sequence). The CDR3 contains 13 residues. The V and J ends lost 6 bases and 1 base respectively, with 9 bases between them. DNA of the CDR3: TGTGCCAGCAGGTTAGCGGTCCAAGAGACCCAGTACTTC. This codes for CASRLAVQETQYF.

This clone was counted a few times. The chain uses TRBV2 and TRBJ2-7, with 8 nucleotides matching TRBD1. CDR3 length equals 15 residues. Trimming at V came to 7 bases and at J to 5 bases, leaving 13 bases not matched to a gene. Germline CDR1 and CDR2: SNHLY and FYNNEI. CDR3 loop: CASNPTGGSGHEQYF. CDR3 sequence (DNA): TGTGCCAGCAACCCAACAGGGGGAAGTGGCCACGAGCAGTACTTC.

CDR3 sequence reads: CASSQDILAVGEQYF. The CDR3 DNA reads TGCGCCAGCAGCCAAGATATTCTGGCGGTTGGCGAGCAGTACTTC. The chain employs TRBV4-1 and TRBJ2-7; D is unresolved. This CDR3 is 15 amino acids long. V gave up 0 bases and J gave up 6 bases, with 15 bases separating them. Germline CDR1 MGHRA, CDR2 YSYEKL.